The T cell receptor beta chain described here comes from a study of CD8+ T cells in alopecia areata. Stated treatment: oral pan-JAK inhibitor, 5-10 mg twice daily. Concerning this clone itself: What it recognizes is unknown.

Findings and caveats of the study: Scalp data also include sequences from resident alphabeta T cells of normal skin. Higher clonality and more expanded CD8+ clones appeared in lesional than normal scalp. A large proportion of expanded lesional clones were detected persisting in scalp and blood during tofacitinib. With patients, TCR sharing proved less clear than in mice, a difference possibly related to HLA.

V was clipped by 1 base and J by 5 bases, with 2 bases between them. This CDR3 is 12 amino acids long. CDR1 and CDR2 from the germline V gene are KGHSH and LQKENI. Isolated RNA was reverse transcribed into cDNA used as the sequencing template. Assay used: immunoSEQ multiplex PCR; TCRdb lists only in-frame clones, some missing. The sample lists about 210,000 clones; 40% to 55% were seen once. Sequencing was performed on CD4+ T cells sorted from blood, taken around week 37, from a patient treated with tofacitinib. This TCR was recovered from a human donor with alopecia areata. The chain is built from TRBV18 and TRBJ2-2; D uncertain. This chain's CDR3 is CASSPRTGELFF. The CDR3 bases are TGTGCCAGCTCACCACGTACCGGGGAGCTGTTTTTT.